The entry that follows covers one TCR beta chain sequence. Its antigen remains unidentified. This sample is part of a study of blood T cells in healthy people across ages. General study findings and limits: Possibly, changes in expanded clonotypes were confounded because donor CMV status was unknown. Observed TCR beta diversity per million T cells went down as age went up. This fall followed a roughly linear course with age.

A J-beta primer mix and a sample-barcoded 5' primer were used in a second PCR of roughly 6 to 12 cycles. MiXCR, run by TCRdb on the 5' RACE reads, gives a single entry per CDR3 protein. In the table there are about 1,800,000 distinct CDR3 sequences, about 28% of which are singletons. Sequences were obtained from blood. The clonotype was recovered from a woman aged 25 to 39 in good health.

CDR3 DNA sequence: TGTGCCACCAGTGATCAGGGACTCCCTGGCTACACCTTC. It encodes CATSDQGLPGYTF. The gene calls are TRBV24-1 and TRBJ1-2; possibly TRBD1 for D (5 bases). The germline V and J ends were trimmed by 3 bases and 7 bases, with 11 bases remaining between them. Germline CDR1 and CDR2: KGHDR and SFDVKD. CDR3 length equals 13 residues.